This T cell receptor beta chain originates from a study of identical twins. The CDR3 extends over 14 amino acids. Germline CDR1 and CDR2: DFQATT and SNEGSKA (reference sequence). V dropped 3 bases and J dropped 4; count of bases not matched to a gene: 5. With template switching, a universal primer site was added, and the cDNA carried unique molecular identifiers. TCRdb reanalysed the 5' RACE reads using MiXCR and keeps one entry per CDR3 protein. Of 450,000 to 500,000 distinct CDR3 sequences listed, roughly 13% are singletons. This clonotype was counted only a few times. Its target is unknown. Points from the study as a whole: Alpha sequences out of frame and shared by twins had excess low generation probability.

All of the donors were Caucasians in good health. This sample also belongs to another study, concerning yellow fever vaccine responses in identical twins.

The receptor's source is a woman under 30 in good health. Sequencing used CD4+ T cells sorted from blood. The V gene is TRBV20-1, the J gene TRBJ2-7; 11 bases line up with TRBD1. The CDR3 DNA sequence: TGCAGTGCTAGCGCGGACAGGGGGCGATACGAGCAGTACTTC. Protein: CSASADRGRYEQYF.